This T cell receptor (beta chain) was recorded in a study of shared clonotypes between healthy human individuals. Germline V gives CDR1 PRHDT, CDR2 FYEKMQ (reference sequence). J lost 4 bases, V lost 1 base, and 3 bases had no gene match. CDR3 length: 16 amino acids. The method was immunoSEQ multiplex PCR; TCRdb's version includes in-frame clones alone and lacks a portion of them. The repertoire includes some 1,900,000 clones, just under 95% of them detected once, and under 1.5% sits in the top ten. Naive CD8 cells, CD45RO-negative and positively selected for CCR7, excluded terminally differentiated effector memory CD45RA+ cells. Caucasian adults residing in Nashville, Tennessee made up all the donors.

The chain recombines TRBV13 with TRBJ2-3; 12 bases agree with TRBD2. The sequenced sample was naive CD8+ T cells sorted from blood. This TCR was recovered from a man between 18 and 29 years old in good health. DNA of the CDR3: TGTGCCAGCAGCTTAGAGTCTAGCGGGAGGGCAGATACGCAGTATTTT. Protein product: CASSLESSGRADTQYF.